This T cell receptor beta chain was identified in a study of neurological immune-mediated disorders. By 5'RACE with 10-nucleotide random UMIs, the cDNA was made. From 15-18 subjects, each sequencing run yielded over 180 million TCR-beta sequences. TCRdb independently ran MiXCR on the 5' RACE reads; one entry per CDR3 protein. This table holds about 76,000 distinct CDR3 sequences, about 15% found once. This clonotype appeared many times. Healthy controls comprised blood bank volunteers in Maryland, USA. Unsorted libraries came from 2 million PBMCs stored at -80 °C. This CDR3 has 18 amino acids. The V gene's germline CDR1 is LGHNA and CDR2 YSLEER. Germline trimming cut 0 bases from V and 6 bases from J; bases unmatched to any gene: 11.

The specimen sequenced was PBMCs. This chain joins TRBV4-3 and TRBJ1-1, with 12 bases fitting TRBD1. This TCR was sampled from a woman aged 40-49 years in good health. CDR3 residues: CASSQEGHLGQGAAEAFF. CDR3 DNA sequence: TGCGCCAGCAGCCAAGAAGGCCACCTGGGACAGGGGGCCGCTGAAGCTTTCTTT.